A single sample is the source of the 25 T cell receptor beta chains below, sequenced in a study of T-cell reconstitution after alpha-beta-depleted transplantation in children. Preparation of the TCRbeta library involved a method that used unique molecular identifiers. TCRdb ran MiXCR on the PCR reads and lists one entry per CDR3 protein. The data contain around 600,000 distinct CDR3 sequences, approximately 15% of them seen just once; the ten biggest clones take up about 1.1%. The specimen was PBMCs from the stem cell graft donor, collected from the stem cell graft. The receptor set was obtained from a human donor who donated a stem cell graft to a child with acute myeloid leukemia.

In the case of this clonotype: A much larger clonotype is one base distant, so this may be a read error. The genes are TRBV5-1 and TRBJ2-1; D is possibly TRBD1 (5 bases). Germline V gives CDR1 SGHRS, CDR2 YFSETQ. V lost 9 bases to trimming and J lost 5 bases, with 15 bases between them. The length of the CDR3 is 13 residues. CDR3 in DNA: TGCGCCAACAGGACACGCCGGGACAATGAGCAGTTCTTC. It translates to CANRTRRDNEQFF.

Only a few counts were recorded for this clonotype. The rearrangement uses TRBV21-1 and TRBJ1-2; the table names TRBD1, a call not compared with the DNA. TRBV21-1 has pseudogene status. The CDR3 covers 16 residues. The DNA for the CDR3 is TGTGCCAGCAGCAAAGTCTGGGGGGCGCAGCTGCGGGGCTACACCTTC. It is translated as CASSKVWGAQLRGYTF.

This clonotype appeared a few times. The gene calls are TRBV7-6 and TRBJ1-4; no clear D gene. CDR3 length: 14 residues. Germline values: CDR1 SGHVS, CDR2 FNYEAQ. The V and J ends lost 1 base and 8 bases respectively, with 11 bases between them. The CDR3, as DNA: TGTGCCAGCAGCTTAGGACCGCCCGGGGAAAAACTGTTTTTT. It encodes CASSLGPPGEKLFF. The full variable domain, rest sourced from reference TRBV7-6 and TRBJ1-4, is GAGVSQSPRYKVTKRGQDVALRCDPISGHVSLYWYRQALGQGPEFLTYFNYEAQQDKSGLPNDRFSAERPEGSISTLTIQRTEQRDSAMYRCASSLGPPGEKLFFGSGTQLSVL.

The table lists this clonotype with many counts. V usage is TRBV10-3 and J usage is TRBJ1-1; a weak D match, TRBD1 (6 bases). Germline V gene sequence: CDR1 ENHRY, CDR2 SYGVKD. The CDR3 runs 12 residues. V was trimmed by 9 bases and J by 3 bases, leaving 11 bases between them. The CDR3 nucleotides are TGTGCCATGAAGGACAGTTACACTGAAGCTTTCTTT. Translating it yields CAMKDSYTEAFF.

For this clonotype: This may be a read error, as it is one base from a much larger clone. This chain uses TRBV20-1 with TRBJ1-5, with TRBD1 as a possible D gene (5 bases). CDR3 length equals 15 residues. Germline V gene sequence: CDR1 DFQATT, CDR2 SNEGSKA (reference sequence). CDR3 region: CCAPVGGRGNQPQHF. CDR3 in DNA: TGCTGTGCCCCGGTGGGGGGACGGGGCAATCAGCCCCAGCATTTT.

This clonotype was found many times. This sequence joins TRBV20-1 and TRBJ2-5; TRBD1 or TRBD2 may be the D gene (5 bases each). Germline V CDR1 and CDR2: DFQATT, SNEGSKA (reference sequence). Trimming shortened V by 6 bases and J by 1 base, and 12 bases separated the two germline ends. CDR3 length equals 13 residues. CDR3: CSAPGPLQETQYF. The CDR3 DNA follows: TGCAGTGCCCCGGGACCGCTCCAAGAGACCCAGTACTTC.

This clonotype was detected ten times or more. The rearrangement joins TRBV10-3 to TRBJ2-1; 8 nucleotides line up with TRBD1. J lost 6 bases, V lost 7 bases, and 5 bases had no gene match. Germline CDR1 and CDR2: ENHRY and SYGVKD. The CDR3 runs to 13 residues. The CDR3 loop reads CAINGGQGNEQFF. The CDR3 DNA reads as TGTGCCATCAACGGAGGACAGGGCAATGAGCAGTTCTTC.

This clonotype was detected only a few times. The rearrangement joins TRBV2 to TRBJ2-5; the match to TRBD2 covers 11 bases. Germline CDR1 is SNHLY and CDR2 is FYNNEI. The CDR3 totals 14 residues. Trimming removed 7 bases from V and 5 bases from J; junction bases left unmatched: 6. For the CDR3, the DNA is TGTGCCAGCAATCTAGCGGGGGGCGATGAGACCCAGTACTTC. This codes for CASNLAGGDETQYF.

This clonotype was counted between two and nine times. The genes are TRBV12-3 or TRBV12-4 and TRBJ2-1; the match to TRBD1 covers 11 bases. With 7 bases clipped from V and 8 bases from J, the junction kept 10 bases outside the gene matches. The CDR3 length is 15 residues. CDR3 nucleotide sequence: TGTGCCAGCAACACACCGGGACAGGGGGACCATGAGCAGTTCTTC. This sequence encodes CASNTPGQGDHEQFF.

This clonotype was seen ten or more times. The chain recombines TRBV7-2 with TRBJ2-1, with D tentatively TRBD1 or TRBD2 (6 bases each). Trimming pared 3 bases from V and 7 bases from J, leaving 13 bases between. This CDR3 comprises 14 residues. Germline V lookup: CDR1 SGHTA, CDR2 FQGNSA. This CDR3 reads CASSLGGSENEQFF. In nucleotides, the CDR3 is TGTGCCAGCAGCTTGGGGGGCTCAGAGAATGAGCAGTTCTTC.

This clonotype has more than one count but fewer than ten. The chain carries TRBV12-3 or TRBV12-4 and TRBJ1-2; D gene unclear. The CDR3 runs 16 residues. Trimming cost V 6 bases and J 7 bases, with 24 bases left between them. The DNA of the CDR3 is TGTGCCAGCAGCCAGACCTTTGTAGGAGGTAATGGTGGCTACACCTTC. It encodes CASSQTFVGGNGGYTF.

At least ten counts were recorded for this clonotype. The chain joins TRBV7-2 to TRBJ2-7, with 9 positions matching TRBD1. V dropped 5 bases and J dropped 0; count of bases not matched to a gene: 8. The CDR3 is made up of 16 amino acids. The V gene's germline CDR1 is SGHTA and CDR2 FQGNSA. The CDR3 DNA reads as TGTGCCAGCAGCCGTTCCGGGACAGGGAGCTCCTACGAGCAGTACTTC. Its protein product is CASSRSGTGSSYEQYF.

This clonotype was counted many times. V gene TRBV12-5 combines with J gene TRBJ1-5; D is possibly TRBD1 (5 bases). This CDR3 region has 14 residues. Germline CDR1 is LGHNT and CDR2 is FRNRAP. The ends were cut back, 6 bases at V and 0 bases at J, with 9 bases in the middle. CDR3 sequence: CASGPGYSNQPQHF. The CDR3 coding sequence is TGTGCTAGTGGGCCAGGGTATAGCAATCAGCCCCAGCATTTT.

This clonotype was recorded at least ten times. V and J are TRBV4-2 and TRBJ1-1; D remains ambiguous. The V end lost 4 bases, the J end lost 1 base, and 13 bases lay between the germline ends. The CDR3 is 15 amino acids. CDR1 and CDR2 (germline): LGHNA, YNFKEQ. The CDR3 region has the DNA TGTGCCAGCAGCCCCGACTCGTCTCGGAACACTGAAGCTTTCTTT. Protein product: CASSPDSSRNTEAFF.

This clonotype was counted ten times or more. V usage is TRBV29-1 and J usage is TRBJ2-7, with D tentatively TRBD1 (6 bases). Trimming cost V 6 bases and J 2 bases, with 8 bases left between them. CDR1 SQVTM and CDR2 ANQGSEA come from the germline V gene. The CDR3 sequence is 11 residues long. CDR3 protein: CSVGDTYEQYF. Written as DNA, the CDR3 is TGCAGCGTGGGGGACACCTACGAGCAGTACTTC.

The V and J genes are TRBV12-3 or TRBV12-4 and TRBJ1-2, with a tentative D call TRBD1 (5 bases). V lost 2 bases and J lost 5, with 12 bases in between. The CDR3 is made up of 14 amino acids. For the CDR3, the DNA is TGTGCCAGCAGTTTAAGACAGACCATTTATGGCTACACCTTC. Protein: CASSLRQTIYGYTF.

The chain links TRBV24-1 to TRBJ1-2; 9 bases agree with TRBD1. CDR3 size: 15 residues. Germline CDR1 KGHDR, CDR2 SFDVKD. Trimming removed 3 bases from V and 5 bases from J; junction bases left unmatched: 6. The CDR3 is CATSDTGTGTYGYTF. CDR3 coding DNA: TGTGCCACCAGTGATACCGGGACAGGGACTTATGGCTACACCTTC.

This clonotype was picked up a small number of times. The chain carries TRBV20-1 and TRBJ2-3; TRBD2 is a possible D gene (7 bases). This CDR3 is built from 19 residues. Germline CDR1 is DFQATT and CDR2 is SNEGSKA (reference sequence). V dropped 6 bases and J dropped 0 bases, with 28 bases sitting between them. This CDR3 is CSAKGVRGGPYHSTDTQYF. The CDR3 DNA sequence: TGCAGTGCGAAAGGGGTGAGGGGGGGCCCTTACCATAGCACAGATACGCAGTATTTT.

V and J are TRBV12-3 or TRBV12-4 and TRBJ1-4; possibly TRBD1 for D (6 bases). Trimming took 7 bases from V and 8 from J, leaving 11 bases between them. The CDR3 contains 12 residues. CDR3 in amino acids: CASTSTGEKLFF. As DNA, the CDR3 is TGTGCCAGCACCTCCACAGGGGAAAAACTGTTTTTT.

This chain connects TRBV3-1 to TRBJ2-5, with a weak D call TRBD2 (6 bases). The CDR3 contains 15 residues. V gave up 5 bases and J gave up 1 base, with 14 bases separating them. In germline, CDR1 is LGHDT, CDR2 YNNKEL (reference sequence). The CDR3 spells CASSFMGGFQETQYF. DNA for the CDR3: TGTGCCAGCAGCTTTATGGGGGGTTTCCAAGAGACCCAGTACTTC.

This chain joins TRBV7-9 and TRBJ1-2, with a tentative D call TRBD1 (6 bases). The CDR3 has 14 residues. Germline lookup yields CDR1 SEHNR and CDR2 FQNEAQ (reference sequence). With 6 bases removed from V and 4 bases from J, the gap between germline ends came to 15 bases. The CDR3 sequence is CASRGDRRSYGYTF. The CDR3 region has the DNA TGTGCCAGCAGGGGCGACAGGAGATCCTATGGCTACACCTTC. The full variable domain, completed using reference TRBV7-9 and TRBJ1-2, is DTGVSQNPRHKITKRGQNVTFRCDPISEHNRLYWYRQTLGQGPEFLTYFQNEAQLEKSRLLSDRFSAERPKGSFSTLEIQRTEQGDSAMYLCASRGDRRSYGYTFGSGTRLTVV.

A few counts support this clonotype. The chain joins TRBV30 to TRBJ2-1, with D hard to call. The germline V gene has CDR1 GTSNPN and CDR2 SVGIG (reference sequence). This CDR3 contains 15 residues. Between the trimmed V and J ends, which lost 0 bases and 2 bases, there was a span of 11 bases. This CDR3 is CAWSVLVATYNEQFF. CDR3 DNA: TGTGCCTGGAGTGTCCTGGTCGCAACCTACAATGAGCAGTTCTTC.

This clonotype came up many times. The J gene is TRBJ2-1, the V gene TRBV29-1, with D uncertain. Germline V gene data show CDR1 as SQVTM and CDR2 as ANQGSEA. Between the trimmed V and J ends, which lost 2 bases and 1 base, there was a span of 18 bases. The CDR3 is 17 residues long. Here the CDR3 reads CSVEPVTQPNSYNEQFF. CDR3 in DNA: TGCAGCGTTGAACCGGTTACTCAACCCAATTCCTACAATGAGCAGTTCTTC.

The sample holds many counts of this clonotype. V is TRBV6-5 and J is TRBJ2-7; 8 nucleotides match TRBD2. The CDR3 spans 15 residues. J lost 2 bases, V lost 4 bases, and 7 bases had no gene match. Germline V gene lookup returns CDR1 MNHEY and CDR2 SVGAGI. This chain's CDR3 is CASSSRGVPPYEQYV. Here the CDR3 DNA reads TGTGCCAGCAGTTCGCGGGGGGTCCCACCCTACGAGCAGTACGTC.

This chain joins TRBV13 and TRBJ2-5; 8 bases match TRBD2. The J segment lost 5 bases and the V segment lost 2 bases, leaving 10 bases of the junction unmatched. The germline CDR1 and CDR2 sequences are PRHDT and FYEKMQ (reference sequence). This CDR3 spans 16 amino acids. This CDR3 reads CASSLRTGGATETQYF. In nucleotides, the CDR3 is TGTGCCAGCAGCTTACGAACGGGGGGGGCCACCGAGACCCAGTACTTC. The variable domain in full, with the rest retrieved from reference TRBV13 and TRBJ2-5, is AAGVIQSPRHLIKEKRETATLKCYPIPRHDTVYWYQQGPGQDPQFLISFYEKMQSDKGSIPDRFSAQQFSDYHSELNMSSLELGDSALYFCASSLRTGGATETQYFGPGTRLLVL.